The rows below give T cell receptor beta chains drawn from one sample of a study of cytomegalovirus exposure and HLA in healthy donors. Profiling relied on immunoSEQ multiplex PCR, and the TCRdb table lists in-frame clones only, not all of them. Of more than 150,000 clones in the sample, approximately 81% were seen once. Sequenced material: PBMCs. The origin of the receptors is a woman aged 30 to 39 in good health and CMV-seronegative. CDR3s include the opening cysteine and the closing phenylalanine or tryptophan. Fields, in order: clone size, D gene, J gene, V gene, CDR3 DNA, CDR3 protein. D genes are given only for firm matches. Expanded clones get a size class; other rows say once, few or many, or leave the size out.

abundance: -; d_gene: -; j_gene: TRBJ2-7; v_gene: TRBV18; CDR3nt: TGTGCCAGCTCATACACACAGGGCACCTACGAGCAGTACTTC; CDR3aa: CASSYTQGTYEQYF
abundance: -; d_gene: -; j_gene: TRBJ2-7; v_gene: TRBV27; CDR3nt: TGTGCCAGCAGACCCCTGGCTGTTGGCTCCTACGAGCAGTACTTC; CDR3aa: CASRPLAVGSYEQYF
abundance: few; d_gene: TRBD1; j_gene: TRBJ1-2; v_gene: TRBV7-6; CDR3nt: TGTGCCAGCAGCCCAGGGACAGGGGGCGCCGAGAATGGCTACACCTTC; CDR3aa: CASSPGTGGAENGYTF
abundance: -; d_gene: TRBD1; j_gene: TRBJ2-7; v_gene: TRBV5-1; CDR3nt: TGCGCCAGCAGCTTGACGGGGACAGGGATCCACGAGCAGTACTTC; CDR3aa: CASSLTGTGIHEQYF
abundance: few; d_gene: -; j_gene: TRBJ1-1; v_gene: TRBV28; CDR3nt: TGTGCCAGCAGTCCCGCGGCTGAAGCTTTCTTT; CDR3aa: CASSPAAEAFF
abundance: -; d_gene: TRBD1; j_gene: TRBJ1-2; v_gene: TRBV13; CDR3nt: TGTGCCAGCAGTTCTCTGACAGGGAGCTATGGCTACACCTTC; CDR3aa: CASSSLTGSYGYTF
abundance: -; d_gene: TRBD1; j_gene: TRBJ2-5; v_gene: TRBV18; CDR3nt: TGTGCCAGCTCTCCCGGGACAGGGGTCGAGACCCAGTACTTC; CDR3aa: CASSPGTGVETQYF
abundance: -; d_gene: TRBD2; j_gene: TRBJ2-7; v_gene: TRBV6-6; CDR3nt: TGTGCCAGCCGAAATCTAGCGGGAGGGCGCGAGCAGTACTTC; CDR3aa: CASRNLAGGREQYF
abundance: -; d_gene: TRBD2; j_gene: TRBJ2-5; v_gene: TRBV9; CDR3nt: TGTGCCAGCAGCGACTCTAGCGGGAGTGAGACCCAGTACTTC; CDR3aa: CASSDSSGSETQYF
abundance: -; d_gene: -; j_gene: TRBJ2-1; v_gene: TRBV5-6; CDR3nt: TGTGCCAGCAGCTTGGTCGGTTGGGCTTTCTTC; CDR3aa: CASSLVGWAFF
abundance: -; d_gene: -; j_gene: TRBJ1-5; v_gene: TRBV5-5; CDR3nt: TGTGCCAGCAGCTTAGCCGCCCCCTATAGCAATCAGCCCCAGCATTTT; CDR3aa: CASSLAAPYSNQPQHF
abundance: -; d_gene: -; j_gene: TRBJ1-1; v_gene: TRBV29-1; CDR3nt: TGCAGCGCCCTGAGTGGGAACACTGAAGCTTTCTTT; CDR3aa: CSALSGNTEAFF
abundance: -; d_gene: TRBD2; j_gene: TRBJ2-5; v_gene: TRBV15; CDR3nt: TGTGCCACAAGAGATCCGGGGGGGGGCATTTGGCAAGAGACCCAGTACTTC; CDR3aa: CATRDPGGGIWQETQYF
abundance: few; d_gene: TRBD1; j_gene: TRBJ2-2; v_gene: TRBV4-1; CDR3nt: TGCGCCAGCAGCCAAGGACAGGGAACCACCGGGGAGCTGTTTTTT; CDR3aa: CASSQGQGTTGELFF
abundance: -; d_gene: -; j_gene: TRBJ2-6; v_gene: TRBV27; CDR3nt: TGTGCCAGCAGTTGGGGACACCCAGCCTCTGGGGCCAACGTCCTGACTTTC; CDR3aa: CASSWGHPASGANVLTF
abundance: -; d_gene: TRBD2; j_gene: TRBJ2-5; v_gene: TRBV14; CDR3nt: TGTGCCAGCAGCCAAGTCGCTAGGCTAGCGGGAGATCTTGAGACCCAGTACTTC; CDR3aa: CASSQVARLAGDLETQYF
abundance: -; d_gene: -; j_gene: TRBJ1-5; v_gene: TRBV30; CDR3nt: TGTGCCTGGAGTGCGGCAGGGGATCAGCCCCAGCATTTT; CDR3aa: CAWSAAGDQPQHF
abundance: -; d_gene: -; j_gene: TRBJ2-5; v_gene: TRBV5-4; CDR3nt: TGTGCCAGCAGCTTTCCTGGACAGCAAGAGACCCAGTACTTC; CDR3aa: CASSFPGQQETQYF
abundance: -; d_gene: -; j_gene: TRBJ2-3; v_gene: TRBV7-9; CDR3nt: TGTTCCAGCAGCCGCCCTGCGGGGCCTAGCACAGATACGCAGTATTTT; CDR3aa: CSSSRPAGPSTDTQYF
abundance: -; d_gene: -; j_gene: TRBJ2-7; v_gene: TRBV27; CDR3nt: TGTGCCAGCAGTTTATCCGGACATTACGAGCAGTACTTC; CDR3aa: CASSLSGHYEQYF
abundance: -; d_gene: -; j_gene: TRBJ1-5; v_gene: TRBV30; CDR3nt: TGTGCCTGGAGTGTAGCCCGGACAGAACGCAATCAGCCCCAGCATTTT; CDR3aa: CAWSVARTERNQPQHF
abundance: -; d_gene: TRBD1; j_gene: TRBJ1-2; v_gene: TRBV19; CDR3nt: TGTGCCAGTAGTACGACAGGGTATGGCTACACCTTC; CDR3aa: CASSTTGYGYTF
abundance: once; d_gene: -; j_gene: TRBJ1-5; v_gene: TRBV28; CDR3nt: TGTGCCAGCAGTTTAGCCGGGGGTGAGTTTCAGCCCCAGCATTTT; CDR3aa: CASSLAGGEFQPQHF
abundance: -; d_gene: -; j_gene: TRBJ2-3; v_gene: TRBV2; CDR3nt: TGTGCCAGCAGTGACCGCCTAGCGAGCACAGATACGCAGTATTTT; CDR3aa: CASSDRLASTDTQYF
abundance: -; d_gene: -; j_gene: TRBJ1-2; v_gene: TRBV28; CDR3nt: TGTGCCAGCAGTTTGGGGAGCGGCGACTATGGCTACACCTTC; CDR3aa: CASSLGSGDYGYTF
abundance: -; d_gene: TRBD1; j_gene: TRBJ1-1; v_gene: TRBV7-3; CDR3nt: TGTGCCAGCAGCCCTCGACAGGGCCCGACGGACACTGAAGCTTTCTTT; CDR3aa: CASSPRQGPTDTEAFF
abundance: -; d_gene: -; j_gene: TRBJ2-5; v_gene: TRBV5-1; CDR3nt: TGCGCCAGCAGCCCCACAGGGAGAAAGGAGACCCAGTACTTC; CDR3aa: CASSPTGRKETQYF
abundance: -; d_gene: -; j_gene: TRBJ1-2; v_gene: TRBV29-1; CDR3nt: TGCAGCGTTGAAGATTCGGGAGGGGCCCGGAACTATGGCTACACCTTC; CDR3aa: CSVEDSGGARNYGYTF
abundance: -; d_gene: -; j_gene: TRBJ2-5; v_gene: TRBV6-5; CDR3nt: TGTGCCAGCAGTTACTCGGGGCGAGTGTACCAAGAGACCCAGTACTTC; CDR3aa: CASSYSGRVYQETQYF
abundance: once; d_gene: -; j_gene: TRBJ2-3; v_gene: TRBV5-6; CDR3nt: TGTGCCAGCAGCTTCACGGGAGAGGATACGCAGTATTTT; CDR3aa: CASSFTGEDTQYF
abundance: -; d_gene: -; j_gene: TRBJ2-7; v_gene: TRBV19; CDR3nt: TGTGCCAGTAGTATCAAGACCCGGACAGACAAATCCTACGAGCAGTACTTC; CDR3aa: CASSIKTRTDKSYEQYF
abundance: few; d_gene: -; j_gene: TRBJ2-1; v_gene: TRBV25-1; CDR3nt: TGTGCCAGCAGTGCACCCGGGAGCTCCTACAATGAGCAGTTCTTC; CDR3aa: CASSAPGSSYNEQFF
abundance: -; d_gene: -; j_gene: TRBJ2-7; v_gene: TRBV5-5; CDR3nt: TGTGCCAGCAGCTTGCTAATCTCCTACGAGCAGTACTTC; CDR3aa: CASSLLISYEQYF
abundance: once; d_gene: TRBD1; j_gene: TRBJ1-5; v_gene: TRBV29-1; CDR3nt: TGCAGCGTTGAAGACGGGACAGGGACTCAGCCCCAGCATTTT; CDR3aa: CSVEDGTGTQPQHF